The 30 T cell receptor beta chains listed next were all sequenced from one sample in a study of blood T cell repertoires in COVID-19. Profiling relied on immunoSEQ multiplex PCR, and the TCRdb table lists in-frame clones only, not all of them. The sample includes 270,000 or so clones, around nine tenths seen only once; the top ten take roughly 5%. Sequencing was done on a sample of peripheral blood. Receptor source: a man in his forties with acute or convalescent COVID-19.

The gene calls are TRBV2 and TRBJ2-7; 7 bases line up with TRBD2. Unmatched junction bases numbered 7, after V lost 6 bases and J lost 2 bases. The CDR3 spans 14 residues. Germline values: CDR1 SNHLY, CDR2 FYNNEI. CDR3 sequence reads: CASSFSGGTYEQYF. The DNA of the CDR3 is TGTGCCAGCAGCTTTTCGGGGGGAACCTACGAGCAGTACTTC.

The chain recombines TRBV27 with TRBJ1-1, with D tentatively TRBD1 (6 bases). The CDR3 is 13 amino acids. Germline V gene sequence: CDR1 MNHEY, CDR2 SMNVEV (reference sequence). Trimming pared 5 bases from V and 5 bases from J, leaving 12 bases between. CDR3 DNA: TGTGCCAGCAGTCTCTTCAGGGGAACTGAAGCTTTCTTT. Its translation: CASSLFRGTEAFF.

This chain's CDR3 is CASSPRGQGANGELFF. The CDR3 nucleotides read TGTGCCAGCAGCCCCCGGGGACAGGGGGCGAACGGGGAGCTGTTTTTT. The rearrangement uses TRBV9 and TRBJ2-2, with 12 bases identical to TRBD1. The ends lost 4 bases at V and 7 bases at J; junction bases unmatched: 8. The CDR3 totals 16 residues. Germline V CDR1 and CDR2: SGDLS, YYNGEE.

This chain joins TRBV6-2 or TRBV6-3 and TRBJ1-5; a possible D gene is TRBD1 (5 bases). Germline CDR1 MNHEY, CDR2 SVGEGT. V lost 1 base and J 6 bases, leaving 10 bases between the germline ends. The CDR3 spans 14 residues. The CDR3 reads CASSYFGQGQPQHF. In nucleotides, the CDR3 is TGTGCCAGCAGTTACTTCGGGCAGGGTCAGCCCCAGCATTTT.

This clone was picked up one time. This chain connects TRBV7-9 to TRBJ1-2; maybe TRBD1 (6 bases). Germline assignment: CDR1 SEHNR and CDR2 FQNEAQ (reference sequence). Between the trimmed V and J ends, which lost 5 bases and 6 bases, there was a span of 16 bases. The CDR3 contains 14 residues. The CDR3 reads CASSPPGQGHGYTF. The DNA for the CDR3 is TGTGCCAGCAGCCCACCGGGTCAGGGGCATGGCTACACCTTC.

This chain's CDR3 is CASSYTRTEAFF. The DNA for the CDR3 is TGTGCCAGCAGCTACACTAGAACTGAAGCTTTCTTT. The V and J genes are TRBV12-3 or TRBV12-4 and TRBJ1-1, with D uncertain. V dropped 6 bases and J dropped 5 bases, with 10 bases sitting between them. This CDR3 is built from 12 residues.

The chain recombines TRBV5-1 with TRBJ1-1, with D unclear. Germline V gene data show CDR1 as SGHRS and CDR2 as YFSETQ. V was cut by 1 base and J by 0 bases, with 4 bases left in between. The CDR3 is made up of 13 amino acids. CDR3 amino acids: CASSLTMNTEAFF. Written as DNA, the CDR3 is TGCGCCAGCAGCTTGACTATGAACACTGAAGCTTTCTTT.

This chain joins TRBV18 and TRBJ2-1; tentatively, D is TRBD2 (5 bases). The CDR3 has 15 amino acids. V lost 3 bases, J lost 2 bases, and 11 bases lay in between. CDR1 KGHSH and CDR2 LQKENI come from the germline V gene. This CDR3 is CASSPDLTPYNEQFF. CDR3 DNA: TGTGCCAGCTCACCGGACTTAACCCCCTACAATGAGCAGTTCTTC.

The chain employs TRBV2 and TRBJ2-5; TRBD1 agrees at 8 bases. Trimming at V came to 5 bases and at J to 5 bases, leaving 1 base not matched to a gene. In germline, CDR1 is SNHLY, CDR2 FYNNEI. The CDR3 is made up of 12 amino acids. CDR3 in DNA: TGTGCCAGCAGTAACAGGGGGGAGACCCAGTACTTC. Its translation is CASSNRGETQYF. Combining the CDR3 with reference TRBV2 and TRBJ2-5 gives the whole variable domain EPEVTQTPSHQVTQMGQEVILRCVPISNHLYFYWYRQILGQKVEFLVSFYNNEISEKSEIFDDQFSVERPDGSNFTLKIRSTKLEDSAMYFCASSNRGETQYFGPGTRLLVL.

The chain couples TRBV4-2 to TRBJ1-3; D is uncertain. The CDR3 length is 15 residues. Trimming took 0 bases from V and 4 from J, leaving 10 bases between them. CDR1 and CDR2 (germline): LGHNA, YNFKEQ. DNA of the CDR3: TGTGCCAGCAGCCAAGATAGGACTGAGGGAAACACCATATATTTT. This sequence encodes CASSQDRTEGNTIYF.

The chain couples TRBV6-5 to TRBJ1-6; D might be TRBD1 (6 bases). This CDR3 has 14 amino acids. V lost 5 bases to trimming and J lost 6 bases, with 11 bases between them. Germline assignment: CDR1 MNHEY and CDR2 SVGAGI. The DNA for the CDR3 is TGTGCCAGCAGTCCTCGGACAGTTAATTCACCCCTCCACTTT. Residues: CASSPRTVNSPLHF.

This chain connects TRBV19 to TRBJ1-1; TRBD1 matches 7 bases. CDR3 length equals 14 residues. Germline lookup yields CDR1 LNHDA and CDR2 SQIVND (reference sequence). Losses at the gene ends were 6 bases for V and 3 bases for J; bases not matched to a gene: 7. DNA of the CDR3: TGTGCCAGTAGCCACAGGGGTACGGACACTGAAGCTTTCTTT. This translates into CASSHRGTDTEAFF.

The V and J genes are TRBV6-5 and TRBJ2-2; 7 positions agree with TRBD1. This CDR3 comprises 14 residues. CDR1 MNHEY and CDR2 SVGAGI come from the germline V gene. The ends lost 6 bases at V and 4 bases at J; junction bases unmatched: 5. The CDR3 sequence is CASRTGKRTGELFF. CDR3 nucleotides: TGTGCCAGCAGGACAGGGAAACGCACCGGGGAGCTGTTTTTT.

The J gene is TRBJ2-1, the V gene TRBV3-1 (or the pseudogene TRBV3-2); 13 bases map to TRBD2. The V gene end was trimmed by 2 bases and the J gene end by 7 bases; junction bases not matched to a gene: 2. CDR1 and CDR2 (germline): LGHDT, YNNKEL (reference sequence). The CDR3 spans 15 residues. The CDR3 region has the DNA TGTGCCAGCAGCCAAACTAGCGGGGGGGCAAATGAGCAGTTCTTC. It encodes CASSQTSGGANEQFF.

The chain couples TRBV7-9 to TRBJ1-2; D is uncertain. The germline CDR1 and CDR2 sequences are SEHNR and FQNEAQ (reference sequence). This CDR3 is built from 14 residues. V lost 6 bases, J lost 4 bases, and 15 bases lay in between. The CDR3 coding sequence is TGTGCCAGCAGTCCAATGACATCAGGCTATGGCTACACCTTC. Its translation is CASSPMTSGYGYTF.

The rearrangement links TRBV10-2 to TRBJ1-3; a weak D match, TRBD1 (6 bases). The germline V gene encodes CDR1 WSHSY and CDR2 SAAADI. The CDR3 is 15 residues long. The V gene lost 6 bases and the J gene lost 0 bases, with 12 bases spanning the gap. The CDR3 spells CASRLDRLSGNTIYF. The CDR3 DNA reads as TGCGCCAGCAGGTTGGACAGACTCTCTGGAAACACCATATATTTT.

The chain employs TRBV9 and TRBJ1-6; unclear D gene. Deletions cut 0 bases from V and 7 bases from J, with 8 bases between. CDR3 size: 14 residues. The germline gives CDR1 SGDLS, CDR2 YYNGEE. CDR3: CASSVEQANSPLHF. CDR3 in DNA: TGTGCCAGCAGCGTAGAGCAGGCCAATTCACCCCTCCACTTT.

V gene TRBV29-1 combines with J gene TRBJ2-3; D possibly corresponds to TRBD2 (5 bases). V lost 2 bases and J 10 bases, leaving 13 bases between the germline ends. Germline-derived CDR1 and CDR2 are SQVTM and ANQGSEA. There are 12 residues in the CDR3. The CDR3 loop reads CSVEPDGEAQYF. The CDR3 coding sequence is TGCAGCGTTGAACCGGACGGGGAAGCGCAGTATTTT.

The J gene is TRBJ1-2, the V gene TRBV29-1; 9 bases are shared with TRBD1. The CDR3 spans 14 residues. V lost 7 bases, J lost 7 bases, and 13 bases stayed unmatched. Germline assignment: CDR1 SQVTM and CDR2 ANQGSEA. The CDR3 is CSADQDRGLRGYTF. In nucleotides, the CDR3 is TGCAGCGCCGACCAGGACAGGGGATTGCGTGGCTACACCTTC.

In nucleotides, the CDR3 is TGTGCCAGCTCTTCGGGAGAGAGCTATGGCTACACCTTC. Amino acids: CASSSGESYGYTF. The V call is TRBV18, the J call TRBJ1-2; D not resolved. In germline, CDR1 is KGHSH, CDR2 LQKENI. This CDR3 comprises 13 residues. Trimming removed 6 bases at V and 4 bases at J, with 12 bases between.

This clone was seen only a few times. This sequence joins TRBV27 and TRBJ1-5; perhaps TRBD1 as D (5 bases). Germline assignment: CDR1 MNHEY and CDR2 SMNVEV (reference sequence). The CDR3 contains 13 residues. V was trimmed by 5 bases and J by 5 bases, leaving 10 bases between them. CDR3 region: CASSPQGYQPQHF. CDR3 sequence (DNA): TGTGCCAGCAGTCCCCAGGGATATCAGCCCCAGCATTTT.

In its sample, this clone was seen once. The chain couples TRBV5-1 to TRBJ2-1, with D maybe TRBD2 (7 bases). CDR1 is SGHRS and CDR2 is YFSETQ in the germline V gene. The CDR3 has 17 amino acids. The ends were cut back, 2 bases at V and 8 bases at J, with 23 bases in the middle. CDR3 sequence reads: CASSFQRRGAGVDEQFF. The CDR3 DNA is TGCGCCAGCAGCTTCCAACGCCGGGGGGCCGGGGTGGATGAGCAGTTCTTC.

This clone was counted a single time. The DNA of the CDR3 is TGCGCCAGCAGCTTGCTTGCAGGGGCTAATGAAAAACTGTTTTTT. It yields the protein CASSLLAGANEKLFF. The V and J genes are TRBV5-1 and TRBJ1-4; D is perhaps TRBD1 (6 bases). CDR3 length: 15 amino acids. Trimming removed 1 base from V and 3 bases from J, with 10 bases in between. In germline, CDR1 is SGHRS, CDR2 YFSETQ.

The chain carries TRBV7-8 and TRBJ1-4; 7 bases align to TRBD1. The CDR3 sequence is 14 residues long. The V segment lost 5 bases and the J segment 5 bases; nucleotides outside the gene matches: 5. The germline V gene has CDR1 SGHVS and CDR2 FQNEAQ. The CDR3 coding sequence is TGTGCCAGCAGCCTAGACAGGGCGAATGAAAAACTGTTTTTT. This codes for CASSLDRANEKLFF.

This sequence joins TRBV7-9 and TRBJ1-4; D might be TRBD1 (5 bases). Looked up from germline, CDR1 is SEHNR and CDR2 is FQNEAQ (reference sequence). Trimming pared 8 bases from V and 7 bases from J, leaving 11 bases between. CDR3 length: 12 amino acids. The CDR3 region is CASSTRGEKLFF. DNA for the CDR3: TGTGCCAGCTCGACAAGGGGTGAAAAACTGTTTTTT.

CDR3 protein: CATSDINRSSYEQYF. The CDR3 nucleotides are TGTGCCACCAGTGATATTAACAGGAGCTCCTACGAGCAGTACTTC. The chain links TRBV24-1 to TRBJ2-7; the D gene is possibly TRBD1 (5 bases). CDR1 is KGHDR, CDR2 SFDVKD, per germline. The CDR3 is made up of 15 amino acids. V gave up 3 bases and J gave up 0 bases, with 11 bases separating them.

The chain employs TRBV3-1 (or the pseudogene TRBV3-2) and TRBJ1-5; D is undetermined. The germline gives CDR1 LGHDT, CDR2 YNNKEL (reference sequence). The V gene lost 5 bases and the J gene lost 2 bases, with 10 bases spanning the gap. The CDR3 sequence is 14 residues long. For the CDR3, the DNA is TGTGCCAGCAGCGCGGGGTTTGGCAATCAGCCCCAGCATTTT. Translated, it gives CASSAGFGNQPQHF.

V and J are TRBV14 and TRBJ2-7; TRBD1 is a possible D gene (7 bases). The V end lost 4 bases, the J end lost 6 bases, and 13 bases lay between the germline ends. CDR1 is SGHDN, CDR2 FVKESK, per germline. CDR3 length equals 13 residues. This CDR3 reads CASSLTQGGEQYF. In DNA form, the CDR3 reads TGTGCCAGCAGCCTTACGCAGGGGGGCGAGCAGTACTTC.

The rearrangement joins TRBV9 to TRBJ2-1; D perhaps matches TRBD2 (5 bases). The CDR3 runs 14 residues. V lost 4 bases and J 11 bases, leaving 19 bases between the germline ends. Looked up from germline, CDR1 is SGDLS and CDR2 is YYNGEE. Here the CDR3 DNA reads TGTGCCAGCAGCACCCACCCCCGGGGTAGTAAGCAGTTCTTC. It codes for CASSTHPRGSKQFF.

The rearrangement uses TRBV4-1 and TRBJ2-1; D is undetermined. The CDR3 length is 15 residues. Trimming cost V 4 bases and J 0 bases, with 10 bases left between them. The germline V gene has CDR1 MGHRA and CDR2 YSYEKL. DNA of the CDR3: TGCGCCAGCAGCCTTCGACTGGCCTCCTACAATGAGCAGTTCTTC. Residues: CASSLRLASYNEQFF.